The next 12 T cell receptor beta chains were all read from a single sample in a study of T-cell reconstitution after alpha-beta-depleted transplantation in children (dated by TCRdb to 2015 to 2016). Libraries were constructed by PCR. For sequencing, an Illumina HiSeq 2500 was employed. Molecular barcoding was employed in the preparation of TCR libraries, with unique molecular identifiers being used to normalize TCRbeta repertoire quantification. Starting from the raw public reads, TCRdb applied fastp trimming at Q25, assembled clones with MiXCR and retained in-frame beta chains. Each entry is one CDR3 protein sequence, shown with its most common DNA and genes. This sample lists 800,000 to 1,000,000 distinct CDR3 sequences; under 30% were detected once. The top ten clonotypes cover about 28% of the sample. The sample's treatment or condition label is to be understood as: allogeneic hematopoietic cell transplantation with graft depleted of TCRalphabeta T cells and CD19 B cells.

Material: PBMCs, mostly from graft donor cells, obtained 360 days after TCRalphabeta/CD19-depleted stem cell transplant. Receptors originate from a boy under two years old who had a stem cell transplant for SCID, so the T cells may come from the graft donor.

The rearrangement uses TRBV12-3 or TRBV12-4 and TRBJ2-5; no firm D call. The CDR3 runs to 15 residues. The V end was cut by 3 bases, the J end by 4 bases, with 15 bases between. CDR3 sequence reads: CASSLGQTPGETQYF. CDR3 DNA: TGTGCCAGCAGTTTGGGTCAGACTCCGGGAGAGACCCAGTACTTC.

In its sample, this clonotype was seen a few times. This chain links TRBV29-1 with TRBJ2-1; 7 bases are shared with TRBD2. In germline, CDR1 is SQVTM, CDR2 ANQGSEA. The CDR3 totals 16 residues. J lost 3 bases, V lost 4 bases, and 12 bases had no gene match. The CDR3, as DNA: TGCAGCGTTGGAGGTAGCGGGCGTACTTACTACAATGAGCAGTTCTTC. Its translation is CSVGGSGRTYYNEQFF.

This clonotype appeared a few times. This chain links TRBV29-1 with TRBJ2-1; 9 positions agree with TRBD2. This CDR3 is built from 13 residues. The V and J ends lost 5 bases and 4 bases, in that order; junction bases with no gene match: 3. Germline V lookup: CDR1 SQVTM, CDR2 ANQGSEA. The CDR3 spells CSVRSGGYNEQFF. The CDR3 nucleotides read TGCAGCGTTAGGAGCGGGGGGTACAATGAGCAGTTCTTC.

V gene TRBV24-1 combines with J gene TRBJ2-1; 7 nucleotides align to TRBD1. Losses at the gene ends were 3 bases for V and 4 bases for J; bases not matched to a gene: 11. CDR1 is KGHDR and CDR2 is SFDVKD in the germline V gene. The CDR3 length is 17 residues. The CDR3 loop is CATSDTGAAPSYNEQFF. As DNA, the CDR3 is TGTGCCACCAGTGATACAGGGGCCGCCCCCTCATACAATGAGCAGTTCTTC.

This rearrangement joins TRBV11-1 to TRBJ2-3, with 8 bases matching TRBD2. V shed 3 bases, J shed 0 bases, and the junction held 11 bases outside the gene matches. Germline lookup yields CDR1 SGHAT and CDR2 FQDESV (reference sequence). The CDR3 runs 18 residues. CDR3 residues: CASSFRAGALQSTDTQYF. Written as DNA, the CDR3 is TGTGCCAGCAGCTTTCGAGCGGGGGCCCTCCAAAGCACAGATACGCAGTATTTT.

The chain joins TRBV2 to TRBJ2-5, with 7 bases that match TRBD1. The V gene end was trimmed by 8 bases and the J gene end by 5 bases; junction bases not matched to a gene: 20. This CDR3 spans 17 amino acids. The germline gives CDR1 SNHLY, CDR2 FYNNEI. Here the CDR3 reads CASQRRQGVKPGETQYF. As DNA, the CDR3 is TGTGCCAGCCAAAGAAGGCAGGGGGTAAAACCGGGGGAGACCCAGTACTTC.

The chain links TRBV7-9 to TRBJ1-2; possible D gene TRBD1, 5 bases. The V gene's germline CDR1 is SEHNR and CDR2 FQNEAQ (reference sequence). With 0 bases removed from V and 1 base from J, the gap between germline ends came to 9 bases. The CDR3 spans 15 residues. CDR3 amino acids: CASSLAGVHNYGYTF. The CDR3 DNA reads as TGTGCCAGCAGCTTAGCAGGGGTCCATAACTATGGCTACACCTTC.

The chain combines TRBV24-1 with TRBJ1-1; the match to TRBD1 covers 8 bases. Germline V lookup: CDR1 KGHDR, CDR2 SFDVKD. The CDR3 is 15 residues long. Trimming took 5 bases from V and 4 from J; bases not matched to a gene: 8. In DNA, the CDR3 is TGTGCCACCAGTGTCCTAGGACAGGGAGGCACTGAAGCTTTCTTT. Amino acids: CATSVLGQGGTEAFF.

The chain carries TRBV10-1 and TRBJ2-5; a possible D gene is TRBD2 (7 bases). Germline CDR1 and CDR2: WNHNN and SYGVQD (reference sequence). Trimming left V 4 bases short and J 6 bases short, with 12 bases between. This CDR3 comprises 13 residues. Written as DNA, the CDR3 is TGCGCCAGCAGTGCGGGGGGCGTCAAGACCCAGTACTTC. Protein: CASSAGGVKTQYF.

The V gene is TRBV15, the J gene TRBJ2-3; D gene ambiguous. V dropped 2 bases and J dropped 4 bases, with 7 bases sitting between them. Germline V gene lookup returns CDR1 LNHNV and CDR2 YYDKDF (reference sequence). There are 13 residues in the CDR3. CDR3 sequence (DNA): TGTGCCACCAGCAGAAAAAAAGCAGATACGCAGTATTTT. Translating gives CATSRKKADTQYF.

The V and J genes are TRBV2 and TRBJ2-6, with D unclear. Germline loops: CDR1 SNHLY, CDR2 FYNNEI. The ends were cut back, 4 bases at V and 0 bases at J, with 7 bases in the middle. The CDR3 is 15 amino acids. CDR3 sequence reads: CASSAIRSGANVLTF. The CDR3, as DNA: TGTGCCAGCAGTGCGATACGCTCTGGGGCCAACGTCCTGACTTTC.

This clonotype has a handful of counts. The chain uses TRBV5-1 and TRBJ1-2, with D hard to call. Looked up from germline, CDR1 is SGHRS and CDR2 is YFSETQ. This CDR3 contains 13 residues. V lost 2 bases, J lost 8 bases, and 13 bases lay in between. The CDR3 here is CASSFEGYEGYTF. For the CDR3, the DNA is TGCGCCAGCAGCTTCGAAGGGTATGAAGGCTACACCTTC.